Listed below are T cell receptor beta chains from one sample, sequenced in a study of blood T cell repertoires in COVID-19. Here immunoSEQ multiplex PCR was the method, and the copy in TCRdb shows in-frame clones only, minus some. The profile shows some 490,000 clones, about nine tenths of them singletons. Sequenced sample: PBMCs or T cells enriched from blood (not recorded which). The source of these receptors is a woman between 55 and 75 years old who had recovered from COVID-19. Each CDR3 is given without its conserved first and last residue. Clone size, where shown, is once, few, many, or a class for clones that have expanded.

j_call v_call clone_size cdr3_aa
TRBJ2-2 TRBV6-6 - ASSYSGTGVTGELF
TRBJ1-1 TRBV24-1 - ATSLTGSATEAF
TRBJ1-2 TRBV12-3/TRBV12-4 few ASSFGRGPGYT
TRBJ1-4 TRBV19 - ASSIRENEKLF
TRBJ2-1 TRBV19 - ASSPNRDNYNEQF
TRBJ1-1 TRBV9 - ASSQLTAGRGTEAF
TRBJ2-5 TRBV11-3 - ASSSKGGEETQY
TRBJ1-4 TRBV2 - ASSEGRRLLFDEKLF
TRBJ1-6 TRBV3-1/TRBV3-2 - ASSQGTTGGFRSPLH
TRBJ1-4 TRBV3-1/TRBV3-2 - ASSHLIQGAYEKLF
TRBJ1-1 TRBV25-1 - ASSTTGDTEAF
TRBJ2-1 TRBV9 - ASSVESGGTNEQF
TRBJ2-3 TRBV6-5 - ASSLGLAGAQY
TRBJ2-1 TRBV29-1 - SVRAGGYYNEQF
TRBJ1-2 TRBV28 - ASSSWDREGGYT
TRBJ1-1 TRBV5-1 - ASSLGPGNTEAF
TRBJ1-1 TRBV7-8 - ASRTTGGAAEAF
TRBJ1-4 TRBV6-6 - ASSKGPATNEKLF
TRBJ2-4 TRBV18 - ASSPNHWTGQDIQY
TRBJ2-3 TRBV24-1 - ATSDFASPSTDTQY
TRBJ2-7 TRBV19 - ASSDRGYEQY
TRBJ1-5 TRBV12-3/TRBV12-4 - ASSIGRQPQH
TRBJ2-3 TRBV6-5 - ASSWDSGGTDTQY
TRBJ1-1 TRBV24-1 - ATSDDRDSTEAF
TRBJ2-1 TRBV12-3/TRBV12-4 - ASSRRAGNEQF
TRBJ1-5 TRBV6-5 - ASTPTGLGNQPQH
TRBJ2-6 TRBV15 - ATSRLLTGANVLT
TRBJ1-2 TRBV24-1 - ATSDSGGGYT